This T cell receptor beta chain was profiled in a study of blood T cell repertoires in COVID-19. How the authors handled the data: Amplification from reference gene primers served as the basis for estimated nucleated cell counts. Repertoires were generated with immunoSEQ multiplex PCR, while TCRdb's copy carries only in-frame clones and drops some. V, J and clone size derive from that table, while D and trimming were established from the DNA sequence. The sample contains 100,000 to 150,000 clones, roughly nine tenths of which appear only once. Per germline, CDR1 SNHLY and CDR2 FYNNEI. V lost 3 bases, J lost 9 bases, and 8 bases stayed unmatched. The CDR3 is 14 amino acids.

Sequencing was carried out using peripheral blood. The TCR originated in a man in his 70s with active or convalescent COVID-19. The rearrangement links TRBV2 to TRBJ2-1; 7 positions match TRBD1. The DNA of the CDR3 is TGTGCCAGCAGTGAGTGGCAGGGGGTCGGTGAGCAGTTCTTC. Its protein product is CASSEWQGVGEQFF.